This record looks at one TCR beta chain sequence and its context. The V gene lost 0 bases and the J gene lost 8 bases, with 8 bases spanning the gap. Germline CDR1 and CDR2: LNHNV and YYDKDF (reference sequence). CDR3 length equals 14 residues. Primers included in the PCR were 60 Vbeta and 13 Jbeta primers. The table came from immunoSEQ multiplex PCR; TCRdb's copy has only in-frame clones and leaves some out. Among around 180,000 clones listed, about three quarters were seen once. The record originates from a study of cytomegalovirus exposure and HLA in healthy donors. Sequencing was done on a sample of PBMCs. The chain links TRBV15 to TRBJ1-6; D call uncertain. The sequence came from a girl aged 5 to 17 in good health and CMV-seronegative. CDR3 sequence (DNA): TGTGCCACCAGCAGAGATCCCGCGGATTCACCCCTCCACTTT. Translation: CATSRDPADSPLHF.